This TCR beta chain comes out of a study of blood T cell repertoires in COVID-19. Whole-study context: Sites across the United States, Italy and Spain contributed samples from acute and convalescent COVID-19.

This clone was seen just once. The ends lost 3 bases at V and 4 bases at J; junction bases unmatched: 3. This CDR3 region has 14 residues. Germline CDR1 reads MNHEY; CDR2 reads SMNVEV (reference sequence). Authors' processing steps: Estimation of nucleated cell counts relied on the amplification of reference gene primers. Generated by immunoSEQ multiplex PCR, the TCRdb table keeps only in-frame clones and is missing some. V and J calls and clone size follow that table, whereas D and trimming were derived from the DNA. The sample holds 250,000 or so clones; 80% to 90% are singletons and the top ten take approximately 1.5%.

The rearrangement links TRBV27 to TRBJ2-7; 10 bases agree with TRBD1. The specimen sequenced was peripheral blood. The sequence came from a woman aged 35 to 49 who had recovered from COVID-19. The CDR3 bases are TGTGCCAGCAGTTTCTGGGGACAGGGGTACGAGCAGTACTTC. This translates into CASSFWGQGYEQYF.